The next 14 T cell receptor beta chains were all read from a single sample in a study of OX40 agonist ivuxolimab in advanced cancers. Only in-frame clones appear in the TCRdb table, and some are missing; sequencing was by immunoSEQ multiplex PCR. Of tens of thousands of clones listed, about 82% are singletons. Here the sequenced sample was CD4+ or CD8+ T cells sorted from blood, taken in a trial of the OX40 agonist ivuxolimab. These receptors originate from an adult with an advanced solid tumor such as melanoma, head and neck, liver or kidney cancer.

V gene TRBV14 combines with J gene TRBJ2-1, with 7 bases that match TRBD1. Germline loops: CDR1 SGHDN, CDR2 FVKESK. This CDR3 has 15 amino acids. Trimming at V came to 4 bases and at J to 0 bases, leaving 3 bases not matched to a gene. In DNA, the CDR3 is TGTGCCAGCAGCCCGGGACAGTTCTCCTACAATGAGCAGTTCTTC. This encodes CASSPGQFSYNEQFF.

The chain is built from TRBV29-1 and TRBJ1-1; tentative D call: TRBD1 (6 bases). CDR1 is SQVTM, CDR2 ANQGSEA, per germline. V was cut by 5 bases and J by 4 bases, with 11 bases left in between. The CDR3 is made up of 12 amino acids. The CDR3 sequence is CSVNTGITEAFF. Written as DNA, the CDR3 is TGCAGCGTTAATACAGGGATCACTGAAGCTTTCTTT.

This chain connects TRBV27 to TRBJ2-7; 9 bases line up with TRBD2. Trimming cost V 3 bases and J 5 bases; bases outside gene matches: 11. Germline lookup yields CDR1 MNHEY and CDR2 SMNVEV (reference sequence). The CDR3 totals 16 residues. In DNA form, the CDR3 reads TGTGCCAGCAGTTTTTCCTCTGGCGGGGGGGGCCACGAGCAGTACTTC. Protein: CASSFSSGGGGHEQYF.

The chain links TRBV4-1 to TRBJ2-7; D is undetermined. Trimming stripped 0 bases from V and 0 bases from J, with 6 bases between. This CDR3 spans 14 amino acids. Germline loops: CDR1 MGHRA, CDR2 YSYEKL. This CDR3 is CASSQDVSSYEQYV. CDR3 bases: TGCGCCAGCAGCCAAGATGTGAGCTCCTACGAGCAGTACGTC.

The gene calls are TRBV27 and TRBJ1-1, with D unresolved. Per the germline V gene, CDR1 is MNHEY and CDR2 is SMNVEV (reference sequence). Trimming stripped 6 bases from V and 5 bases from J, with 10 bases between. CDR3 size: 12 residues. The CDR3 bases are TGTGCCAGCAGGCTCGGGGTTACTGAAGCTTTCTTT. Translating gives CASRLGVTEAFF.

The J gene is TRBJ2-3, the V gene TRBV11-2, with D uncertain. CDR3 length equals 13 residues. Germline V lookup: CDR1 SGHAT, CDR2 FQNNGV. The V and J ends lost 1 base and 4 bases respectively, with 6 bases between them. The CDR3 reads CASSLGYADTQYF. The DNA of the CDR3 is TGTGCCAGCAGCTTAGGGTACGCAGATACGCAGTATTTT.

The rearrangement joins TRBV30 to TRBJ1-3; 7 positions match TRBD1. The length of the CDR3 is 15 residues. The V gene's germline CDR1 is GTSNPN and CDR2 SVGIG (reference sequence). V shed 4 bases, J shed 0 bases, and the junction held 6 bases outside the gene matches. The CDR3 reads CAWITGTASGNTIYF. In nucleotides, the CDR3 is TGTGCCTGGATTACCGGGACAGCCTCTGGAAACACCATATATTTT.

The V call is TRBV19, the J call TRBJ2-2; either TRBD1 or TRBD2 may supply D (5 bases each). The germline V and J ends were trimmed by 5 bases and 2 bases, with 15 bases remaining between them. Germline CDR1 LNHDA, CDR2 SQIVND (reference sequence). The CDR3 has 16 residues. This chain's CDR3 is CASSLSGTPNTGELFF. As DNA, the CDR3 is TGTGCCAGTAGTCTCTCCGGGACCCCCAACACCGGGGAGCTGTTTTTT.

CDR3 nucleotide sequence: TGTGCCAGCAGCTTATTTGGCACAGATCAGCCCCAGCATTTT. As protein: CASSLFGTDQPQHF. V is TRBV7-2 and J is TRBJ1-5; D is undetermined. The germline V gene has CDR1 SGHTA and CDR2 FQGNSA. The CDR3 is 14 amino acids. Deletions cut 2 bases from V and 5 bases from J, with 10 bases between. The full variable domain, with the rest looked up from reference TRBV7-2 and TRBJ1-5, is GAGVSQSPSNKVTEKGKDVELRCDPISGHTALYWYRQSLGQGLEFLIYFQGNSAPDKSGLPSDRFSAERTGGSVSTLTIQRTQQEDSAVYLCASSLFGTDQPQHFGDGTRLSIL.

The CDR3 sequence: CASSILSTGMTSNQPQHF. For the CDR3, the DNA is TGTGCCAGTAGTATCCTTTCGACAGGGATGACTAGCAATCAGCCCCAGCATTTT. The chain links TRBV19 to TRBJ1-5; the match to TRBD1 covers 7 bases. V shed 3 bases, J shed 0 bases, and the junction held 11 bases outside the gene matches. This CDR3 has 18 residues. The germline gives CDR1 LNHDA, CDR2 SQIVND (reference sequence).

In its sample, this clone was seen once. The chain uses TRBV11-2 and TRBJ2-6; D remains ambiguous. CDR3 size: 17 residues. V was cut by 2 bases and J by 0 bases, with 11 bases left in between. The germline CDR1 and CDR2 sequences are SGHAT and FQNNGV. The DNA of the CDR3 is TGTGCCAGCAGCTTAATAGCTGGGCTCTCTGGGGCCAACGTCCTGACTTTC. It translates to CASSLIAGLSGANVLTF.

V and J are TRBV9 and TRBJ2-1; D is perhaps TRBD2 (7 bases). The CDR3 covers 14 residues. CDR1 SGDLS and CDR2 YYNGEE come from the germline V gene. The germline V and J ends were trimmed by 4 bases and 15 bases, with 23 bases remaining between them. For the CDR3, the DNA is TGTGCCAGCAGCCCCCCACGCAGGGGAGCGGGGCTGTTCTTC. It codes for CASSPPRRGAGLFF.

The chain employs TRBV25-1 and TRBJ1-1; D not resolved. Per the germline V gene, CDR1 is MGHDK and CDR2 is SYGVNS. V shed 3 bases and J shed 6 bases, with 8 bases lying between them. The CDR3 contains 12 residues. The CDR3 here is CASSDVSAEAFF. Here the CDR3 DNA reads TGTGCCAGCAGTGATGTAAGCGCTGAAGCTTTCTTT.

This chain connects TRBV5-6 to TRBJ1-3; D remains unclear. V lost 0 bases and J lost 0, with 4 bases in between. This CDR3 contains 14 residues. Germline V gene lookup returns CDR1 SGHDT and CDR2 YYEEEE. CDR3 DNA sequence: TGTGCCAGCAGCTTGGGTCGCTCTGGAAACACCATATATTTT. This translates into CASSLGRSGNTIYF.